A selection of T cell receptor beta chains follows, all from one sample in a study of T cells after yellow fever vaccination. Each CDR3 protein gets one entry after TCRdb re-called the 5' RACE reads with MiXCR. The sample holds 300,000 or so distinct CDR3 sequences, over 10% seen once. Material: CD4+ T cells sorted from PBMCs, obtained 45 days after the yellow fever booster vaccination. The receptor source for this set is a man between 25 and 39 years old who received the YFV17D yellow fever vaccine. Each CDR3 is given with its conserved first and last residue. Fields, in order: clone size, V gene, J gene, D gene, CDR3 DNA, CDR3 protein. D genes are given only for firm matches. Clone size is shown for a subset of rows, as once, few, many or a class of expanded clone.

few	TRBV2	TRBJ2-1	.	TGTGCCAGCAGTGAACGACGGAGAAGTGTACACAATGAGCAGTTCTTC	CASSERRRSVHNEQFF
many	TRBV5-1	TRBJ2-1	.	TGCGCCAGCAGCCTAGGAGGGGGCTACAATGAGCAGTTCTTC	CASSLGGGYNEQFF
many	TRBV5-6	TRBJ2-7	.	TGTGCCAGCAGCTTGGGGGGGCTGGAAACCTACGAGCAGTACTTC	CASSLGGLETYEQYF
many	TRBV4-2	TRBJ2-3	TRBD2	TGTGCCAGCAGCCAAGAGGGGAGCGGGAAGGGTACAGATACGCAGTATTTT	CASSQEGSGKGTDTQYF
many	TRBV12-5	TRBJ2-5	TRBD2	TGTGCTAGTGGTTTAGGAGCGGGAGGGACCCAGTACTTC	CASGLGAGGTQYF
many	TRBV5-5	TRBJ2-7	TRBD2	TGTGCCAGCAGCTTGAGGCTAGCGGGAGATGTGCAGTACTTC	CASSLRLAGDVQYF
many	TRBV6-6	TRBJ1-2	.	TGTGCCAGCAGCCCACTCTATGGCTACACCTTC	CASSPLYGYTF
few	TRBV6-5	TRBJ1-6	.	TGTGCCAGCAGTTACGACGGGCGCTCCTATAATTCACCCCTCCACTTT	CASSYDGRSYNSPLHF
many	TRBV20-1	TRBJ1-1	.	TGCAGTGCTTACAGGGACTCCACTGAAGCTTTCTTT	CSAYRDSTEAFF
.	TRBV9	TRBJ2-2	.	TGTGCCAGCAGCGTCCAAGGGGCCGGGGAGCTGTTTTTT	CASSVQGAGELFF
.	TRBV7-2	TRBJ1-2	.	TGTGCCAGCAGCCCGGGCTATGGCTACACCTTC	CASSPGYGYTF
many	TRBV7-9	TRBJ2-1	.	TGTGCCAGCAGCGTAGACTCCACCCAAGAGCACTTC	CASSVDSTQEHF
few	TRBV5-1	TRBJ2-3	.	TGCGCCAGCAGCTTTCCCCCGACAGATACGCAGTATTTT	CASSFPPTDTQYF
many	TRBV20-1	TRBJ2-3	TRBD1	TGCAGTGCTAACAGGGGGACAGATACGCAGTATTTT	CSANRGTDTQYF
.	TRBV4-2	TRBJ1-2	.	TGTGCCAGCAGCCCCACCCTATCAGGGGATGGCTACACCTTC	CASSPTLSGDGYTF
.	TRBV7-2	TRBJ2-7	.	TGTGCCAGCAGCTTATTGGTCCGGGATCCTGCCTACGAGCAGTACTTC	CASSLLVRDPAYEQYF